This T cell receptor beta chain is drawn from a study of blood T cell repertoires in COVID-19 (dated by TCRdb to 2020 to 2021). A note on the overall study: Samples covering the acute and convalescent phases of COVID-19 were provided by collaborators in the United States, Italy and Spain. The prospective study material was composed of cDNA or gDNA derived from T cells, B-cell-depleted T cells, or PBMCs. The dataset comprised deeply sampled blood TCRbeta repertoires from subjects exposed to, actively infected with, or recovered from COVID-19. The repertoires were made available in a free public database intended to serve as a resource for research on the immune response to SARS-CoV-2. Samples were obtained from the ongoing ImmuneRACE study (first 160 participants) and from 1,254 subjects provided by 6 global collaborators. Sample metadata almost always included a de-identified subject ID, COVID-19 status, age in years and sex. Where HLA class I and class II types were available, the types were taken from metadata supplied by the sample provider, not from assay-based typing. General study outcomes and caveats: The quantity of clinical and demographic metadata differed by source and by participant and was supplied without curation.

CDR1 and CDR2 were assigned from the germline V gene (reference sequence) as MNHEY and SMNVEV. CDR3 length: 15 amino acids, cysteine to phenylalanine. The read is trimmed to its CDR3 DNA, 45 bases read in frame from base 1. V has 6 bases trimmed and J has 5 bases trimmed; junction bases matching no gene number 12. In the prospective study, participants were roughly 18 to 95 years old, resided in approximately 25 geographic areas of the United States, and were enrolled through a virtual design. In the prospective study, participants were assigned to cohorts based on the clinical history participants reported in a screening survey and a study questionnaire. Exposed participants had been in contact with someone with a PCR-confirmed or clinician-diagnosed COVID-19 case within 2 weeks of study entry. Each participant in the prospective study had whole blood, serum and a nasopharyngeal or oropharyngeal swab collected by mobile phlebotomists. Prospective study participants could optionally give additional blood draws and questionnaires over a roughly two-month period. Prospective study blood samples were shipped either frozen or at room temperature before DNA extraction.

The immunoSEQ Assay, a bias-controlled multiplex PCR, was used to amplify TCRbeta CDR3 regions from genomic DNA. The original pipeline was this. Nucleated cell counts per sample were estimated from amplification of reference gene primers within the assay. To quantify the absolute abundance of each unique TCRbeta CDR3 rearrangement, sequence reads were collapsed and filtered. For each sample, productive Simpson clonality was calculated as the square root of Simpson's diversity index over productive rearrangements. TCRdb re-hosts the immuneACCESS table, in-frame sequences only. Its copies lack some clones; in the studies checked, an unresolved V gene accounts for under half of them, and the cause for the rest is not known. V and J calls and clone size are those listed in that table; D and trimming were worked out from the DNA. The sample data list hundreds of thousands of clones, and roughly 85% of these were observed just once. Jointly, the top ten make up approximately 1.9% of the sample.

This clone has a single count. Its specific antigen is unknown. Qualities for individual bases were not recorded, and no much larger clone is one base off. The sequencing sample was made of PBMCs or T cells enriched from blood (not recorded which). The sequence was obtained from a woman aged 25 to 45 who had been exposed to COVID-19. The chain joins TRBV27 to TRBJ2-5; TRBD2 aligns with 7 central bases. The CDR3 reads CASRPRGRIGETQYF. The bases are TGTGCCAGCAGACCGCGGGGGAGGATCGGGGAGACCCAGTACTTC.